Each of the 25 T cell receptor beta chains below was sequenced from the same sample in a study of shared clonotypes between healthy human individuals. Generated by immunoSEQ multiplex PCR, the TCRdb table keeps only in-frame clones and is missing some. The table shows about 470,000 clones, with roughly 77% occurring only once. Sequenced input: PBMCs. The origin of the receptors is a woman in her 40s in good health. Some clones in this sample may be carry-over from other donors' samples.

The chain joins TRBV18 to TRBJ1-5; D is perhaps TRBD1 (5 bases). CDR1 is KGHSH, CDR2 LQKENI, per germline. The CDR3 extends over 17 amino acids. Trimming removed 6 bases from V and 0 bases from J, with 18 bases in between. CDR3 region: CASSDSNLAYSNQPQHF. The CDR3 DNA sequence: TGTGCCAGCTCCGACAGTAACTTAGCCTATAGCAATCAGCCCCAGCATTTT.

The V gene is TRBV7-8, the J gene TRBJ1-5; possibly TRBD1 for D (6 bases). The germline gives CDR1 SGHVS, CDR2 FQNEAQ. V was trimmed by 0 bases and J by 6 bases, leaving 15 bases between them. The CDR3 has 16 amino acids. The DNA for the CDR3 is TGTGCCAGCAGCTTAGCGGGCTCGGGGGCTGGTCAGCCCCAGCATTTT. Its protein is CASSLAGSGAGQPQHF.

As concerns this clone: Other DNA sequences within the sample encode an identical CDR3. This chain uses TRBV9 with TRBJ1-1; TRBD1 agrees at 9 bases. V dropped 3 bases and J dropped 1; count of bases not matched to a gene: 4. The CDR3 contains 15 residues. Germline-derived CDR1 and CDR2 are SGDLS and YYNGEE. The CDR3 protein is CASSAGQGRNTEAFF. The CDR3 DNA follows: TGTGCCAGCAGCGCCGGACAGGGGAGGAACACTGAAGCTTTCTTT.

The chain carries TRBV27 and TRBJ2-7; 10 nucleotides line up with TRBD2. The length of the CDR3 is 14 residues. Trimming at V came to 3 bases and at J to 2 bases, leaving 1 base not matched to a gene. Germline lookup yields CDR1 MNHEY and CDR2 SMNVEV (reference sequence). The CDR3 DNA follows: TGTGCCAGCAGTTTTAGCGGGGGGCCCTACGAGCAGTACTTC. This codes for CASSFSGGPYEQYF.

V is TRBV6-6 and J is TRBJ2-7; TRBD1 or TRBD2 may be the D gene (6 bases each). V shed 6 bases and J shed 0 bases, with 12 bases lying between them. The CDR3 extends over 14 amino acids. CDR1 MNHNY and CDR2 SVGAGI come from the germline V gene (reference sequence). The CDR3 loop reads CASRGQTSSYEQYF. The DNA for the CDR3 is TGTGCCAGCAGAGGACAGACTAGCTCCTACGAGCAGTACTTC.

The chain combines TRBV2 with TRBJ2-2, with TRBD2 as a possible D gene (6 bases). Between the trimmed V and J ends, which lost 2 bases and 5 bases, there was a span of 12 bases. This CDR3 has 15 residues. In germline, CDR1 is SNHLY, CDR2 FYNNEI. The CDR3 reads CASSESGGGTGELFF. The CDR3 DNA follows: TGTGCCAGCAGTGAAAGCGGTGGGGGGACCGGGGAGCTGTTTTTT.

The V gene is TRBV7-2, the J gene TRBJ2-2, with a tentative D call TRBD2 (6 bases). The length of the CDR3 is 15 residues. V lost 3 bases and J 3 bases, leaving 11 bases between the germline ends. Germline lookup yields CDR1 SGHTA and CDR2 FQGNSA. CDR3 sequence reads: CASSFGSGDTGELFF. DNA of the CDR3: TGTGCCAGCAGCTTTGGTAGCGGAGACACCGGGGAGCTGTTTTTT.

The rearrangement links TRBV19 to TRBJ2-7; 8 bases are a match to TRBD1. Looked up from germline, CDR1 is LNHDA and CDR2 is SQIVND (reference sequence). Germline trimming cut 4 bases from V and 2 bases from J; bases unmatched to any gene: 7. This CDR3 is built from 15 residues. The CDR3 is CASSKTGAWAYEQYF. The CDR3 coding sequence is TGTGCCAGTAGTAAGACAGGGGCATGGGCCTACGAGCAGTACTTC.

V gene TRBV28 combines with J gene TRBJ2-3, with D uncertain. The CDR3 is 13 residues long. Germline V gene data show CDR1 as MDHEN and CDR2 as SYDVKM. V was trimmed by 3 bases and J by 6 bases, leaving 10 bases between them. The CDR3 region is CASSFILLDTQYF. CDR3 coding DNA: TGTGCCAGCAGTTTTATTTTACTCGATACGCAGTATTTT.

This rearrangement joins TRBV5-4 to TRBJ1-1; 7 bases agree with TRBD1. The CDR3 covers 14 residues. The germline V gene has CDR1 SGHNT and CDR2 YYREEE (reference sequence). Losses at the gene ends were 0 bases for V and 4 bases for J; bases not matched to a gene: 3. CDR3 sequence reads: CASSLDRGPTEAFF. CDR3 nucleotides: TGTGCCAGCAGCTTGGATAGGGGGCCCACTGAAGCTTTCTTT.

The chain couples TRBV4-3 to TRBJ2-5; 14 bases fit TRBD2. From germline, CDR1 is LGHNA and CDR2 YSLEER. This CDR3 has 17 residues. Trimming cost V 5 bases and J 2 bases; bases outside gene matches: 7. In DNA, the CDR3 is TGCGCCAGCAGCGAGGGACTAGCGGGAGTTGGTCAAGAGACCCAGTACTTC. Protein sequence: CASSEGLAGVGQETQYF.

The chain joins TRBV4-1 to TRBJ2-3; no reliable D call. Germline V gene data show CDR1 as MGHRA and CDR2 as YSYEKL. The CDR3 consists of 15 residues. Trimming stripped 3 bases from V and 5 bases from J, with 15 bases between. The CDR3 here is CASSQAPKAGDTQYF. The CDR3 nucleotides are TGCGCCAGCAGCCAGGCTCCTAAGGCAGGAGATACGCAGTATTTT.

About this clone: Other DNA sequences in this sample translate to the same CDR3. The J gene is TRBJ2-1, the V gene TRBV9; 7 bases agree with TRBD2. The CDR3 has 14 residues. The germline V gene encodes CDR1 SGDLS and CDR2 YYNGEE. The V gene end was trimmed by 0 bases and the J gene end by 9 bases; junction bases not matched to a gene: 6. The CDR3 DNA follows: TGTGCCAGCAGCGTAGGGGGAGGGTCCGGTGAGCAGTTCTTC. Protein product: CASSVGGGSGEQFF. The full variable domain, rest sourced from reference TRBV9 and TRBJ2-1, is DSGVTQTPKHLITATGQRVTLRCSPRSGDLSVYWYQQSLDQGLQFLIQYYNGEERAKGNILERFSAQQFPDLHSELNLSSLELGDSALYFCASSVGGGSGEQFFGPGTRLTVL.

The chain joins TRBV30 to TRBJ1-3; 9 bases match TRBD1. There are 16 residues in the CDR3. Germline CDR1 GTSNPN, CDR2 SVGIG (reference sequence). Trimming cost V 2 bases and J 4 bases; bases outside gene matches: 9. CDR3 sequence reads: CAWSPPRTGAGNTIYF. DNA of the CDR3: TGTGCCTGGAGTCCTCCCCGGACAGGGGCGGGAAACACCATATATTTT.

The rearrangement links TRBV2 to TRBJ2-7; 8 nucleotides agree with TRBD2. CDR1 and CDR2 from the germline V gene are SNHLY and FYNNEI. V was pared by 7 bases and J by 2 bases, with 16 bases of the junction left unmatched. The CDR3 sequence is 17 residues long. The CDR3 is CASTEGISGSITYEQYF. CDR3 DNA: TGTGCCAGCACCGAAGGTATAAGCGGGAGTATCACCTACGAGCAGTACTTC.

The CDR3, as DNA: TGCGCCAGCAGCCCTATGACAGGGCGGGGAAACATTCAGTACTTC. This codes for CASSPMTGRGNIQYF. The V call is TRBV5-1, the J call TRBJ2-4, with D possibly being TRBD1 (7 bases). Looked up from germline, CDR1 is SGHRS and CDR2 is YFSETQ. The CDR3 has 15 residues. V was clipped by 4 bases and J by 6 bases, with 17 bases between them.

This sequence joins TRBV7-2 and TRBJ2-7, with 15 positions matching TRBD2. Trimming took 6 bases from V and 7 from J; bases not matched to a gene: 10. Germline V gene lookup returns CDR1 SGHTA and CDR2 FQGNSA. The CDR3 totals 16 residues. CDR3 nucleotides: TGTGCCAGCAGAAAGCCGGGACTAGCGGGAGGTTTTGAGCAGTACTTC. Its translation is CASRKPGLAGGFEQYF. Full variable domain (missing parts from reference TRBV7-2 and TRBJ2-7): GAGVSQSPSNKVTEKGKDVELRCDPISGHTALYWYRQSLGQGLEFLIYFQGNSAPDKSGLPSDRFSAERTGGSVSTLTIQRTQQEDSAVYLCASRKPGLAGGFEQYFGPGTRLTVT.

This clone appeared once. V usage is TRBV5-1 and J usage is TRBJ2-3; no definite D call. Per germline, CDR1 SGHRS and CDR2 YFSETQ. The CDR3 length is 16 residues. Trimming shortened V by 1 base and J by 2 bases, and 14 bases separated the two germline ends. The CDR3 sequence: CASSLLTIETTDTQYF. The CDR3 nucleotides are TGCGCCAGCAGCTTGCTTACTATTGAGACCACAGATACGCAGTATTTT. The whole variable domain, remainder taken from reference TRBV5-1 and TRBJ2-3, is KAGVTQTPRYLIKTRGQQVTLSCSPISGHRSVSWYQQTPGQGLQFLFEYFSETQRNKGNFPGRFSGRQFSNSRSEMNVSTLELGDSALYLCASSLLTIETTDTQYFGPGTRLTVL.

The DNA for the CDR3 is TGTGCCAGCAGCCCCCGACAGAGTGAGTGGGGCTACACCTTC. It codes for CASSPRQSEWGYTF. The rearrangement joins TRBV11-1 to TRBJ1-2; tentative D call: TRBD1 (5 bases). Looked up from germline, CDR1 is SGHAT and CDR2 is FQDESV (reference sequence). With 5 bases removed from V and 8 bases from J, the gap between germline ends came to 18 bases. The CDR3 extends over 14 amino acids.

V is TRBV7-2 and J is TRBJ2-4; D not resolved. This CDR3 has 16 residues. Germline CDR1 is SGHTA and CDR2 is FQGNSA. V was shortened by 5 bases and J by 0 bases, with 14 bases between the two germline ends. The CDR3 here is CASSLVRHLAKNIQYF. The CDR3 DNA is TGTGCCAGCAGCCTCGTCAGGCATCTAGCCAAAAACATTCAGTACTTC.

This chain connects TRBV6-6 to TRBJ2-1; D perhaps matches TRBD2 (5 bases). CDR3 length: 15 amino acids. Trimming stripped 5 bases from V and 6 bases from J, with 17 bases between. Per germline, CDR1 MNHNY and CDR2 SVGAGI (reference sequence). The CDR3 DNA follows: TGTGCCAGCAGTCGGGAAAGGCGGGTTGGCAATGAGCAGTTCTTC. Amino acids: CASSRERRVGNEQFF.

This rearrangement joins TRBV7-3 to TRBJ2-3; perhaps TRBD1 as D (6 bases). Trimming pared 5 bases from V and 1 base from J, leaving 7 bases between. This CDR3 is built from 13 residues. Per germline, CDR1 SGHTA and CDR2 FQGTGA. The CDR3 spells CASSRQGTDTQYF. As DNA, the CDR3 is TGTGCCAGCAGCCGACAGGGCACAGATACGCAGTATTTT.

V is TRBV19 and J is TRBJ2-7; 8 bases are shared with TRBD2. V lost 5 bases and J lost 0; bases outside the gene matches: 6. Germline V gene data show CDR1 as LNHDA and CDR2 as SQIVND (reference sequence). This CDR3 contains 15 residues. The CDR3 sequence is CASSFTGGYSYEQYF. DNA of the CDR3: TGTGCCAGTAGTTTTACGGGGGGGTACTCCTACGAGCAGTACTTC.

This clone was detected once. The gene calls are TRBV4-1 and TRBJ1-3; 9 bases are a match to TRBD1. The V segment lost 4 bases and the J segment 4 bases; nucleotides outside the gene matches: 5. The CDR3 runs to 15 residues. Germline V gene lookup returns CDR1 MGHRA and CDR2 YSYEKL. The CDR3 is CASSRDRGSGNTIYF. DNA for the CDR3: TGCGCCAGCAGCCGAGACAGGGGGTCAGGAAACACCATATATTTT.

The J gene is TRBJ1-5, the V gene TRBV19; 10 nucleotides align to TRBD1. Trimming cost V 7 bases and J 4 bases; bases outside gene matches: 10. Germline-derived CDR1 and CDR2 are LNHDA and SQIVND (reference sequence). CDR3 length: 16 residues. The CDR3 DNA follows: TGTGCCAGTACCAATCGGAGGACAGGGGGAAATCAGCCCCAGCATTTT. Protein product: CASTNRRTGGNQPQHF.